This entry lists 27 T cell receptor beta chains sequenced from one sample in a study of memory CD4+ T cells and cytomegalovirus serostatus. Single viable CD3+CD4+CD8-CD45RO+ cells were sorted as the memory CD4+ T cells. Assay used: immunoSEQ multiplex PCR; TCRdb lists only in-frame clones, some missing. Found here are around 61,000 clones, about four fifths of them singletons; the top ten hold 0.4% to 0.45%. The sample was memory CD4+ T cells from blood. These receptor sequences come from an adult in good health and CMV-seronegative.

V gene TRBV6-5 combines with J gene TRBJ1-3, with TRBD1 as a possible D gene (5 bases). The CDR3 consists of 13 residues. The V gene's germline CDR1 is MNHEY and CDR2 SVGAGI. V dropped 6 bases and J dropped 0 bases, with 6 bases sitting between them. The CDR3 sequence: CASRDISGNTIYF. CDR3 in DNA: TGTGCCAGCAGGGACATCTCTGGAAACACCATATATTTT.

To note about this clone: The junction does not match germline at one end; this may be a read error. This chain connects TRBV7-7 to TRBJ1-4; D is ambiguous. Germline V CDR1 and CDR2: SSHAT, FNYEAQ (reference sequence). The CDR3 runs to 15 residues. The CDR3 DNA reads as TGTGCTAGCAGCTTAGGGCGGATGCTTAATGAAAAACTGTTTTTT. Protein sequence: CASSLGRMLNEKLFF.

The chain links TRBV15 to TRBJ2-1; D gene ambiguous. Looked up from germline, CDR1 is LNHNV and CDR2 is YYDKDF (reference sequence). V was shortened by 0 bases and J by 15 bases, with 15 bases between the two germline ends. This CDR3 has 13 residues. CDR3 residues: CATSRDTSKLGFF. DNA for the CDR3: TGTGCCACCAGCAGAGATACTTCTAAACTTGGGTTCTTC.

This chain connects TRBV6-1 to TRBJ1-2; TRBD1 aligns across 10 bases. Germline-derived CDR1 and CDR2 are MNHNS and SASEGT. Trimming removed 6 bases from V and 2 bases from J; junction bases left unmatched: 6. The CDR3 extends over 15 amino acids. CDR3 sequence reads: CASSKTGGKNYGYTF. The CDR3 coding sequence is TGTGCCAGCAGCAAGACAGGGGGCAAGAACTATGGCTACACCTTC.

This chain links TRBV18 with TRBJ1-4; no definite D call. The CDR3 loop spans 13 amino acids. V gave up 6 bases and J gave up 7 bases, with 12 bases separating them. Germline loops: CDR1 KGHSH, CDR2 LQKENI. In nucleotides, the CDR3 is TGTGCCAGCTCCCCCGCCCGAAGTGAAAAACTGTTTTTT. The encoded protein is CASSPARSEKLFF.

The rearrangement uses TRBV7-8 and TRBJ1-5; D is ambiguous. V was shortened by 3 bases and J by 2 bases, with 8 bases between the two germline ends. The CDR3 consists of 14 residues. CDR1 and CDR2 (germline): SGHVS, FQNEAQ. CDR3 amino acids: CASSFTGGNQPQHF. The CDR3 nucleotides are TGTGCCAGCAGCTTCACGGGTGGCAATCAGCCCCAGCATTTT. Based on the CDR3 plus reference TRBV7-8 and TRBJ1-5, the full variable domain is GAGVSQSPRYKVAKRGQDVALRCDPISGHVSLFWYQQALGQGPEFLTYFQNEAQLDKSGLPSDRFFAERPEGSVSTLKIQRTQQEDSAVYLCASSFTGGNQPQHFGDGTRLSIL.

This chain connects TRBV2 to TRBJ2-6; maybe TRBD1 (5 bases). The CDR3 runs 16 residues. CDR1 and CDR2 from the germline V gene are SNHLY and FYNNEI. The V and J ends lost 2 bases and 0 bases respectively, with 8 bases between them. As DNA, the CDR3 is TGTGCCAGCAGTGAACAGGGCTTCTCTGGGGCCAACGTCCTGACTTTC. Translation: CASSEQGFSGANVLTF.

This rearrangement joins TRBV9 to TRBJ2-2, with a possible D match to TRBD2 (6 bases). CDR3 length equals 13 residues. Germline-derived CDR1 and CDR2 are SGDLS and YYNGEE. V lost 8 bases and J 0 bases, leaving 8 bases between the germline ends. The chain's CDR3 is CASGGANTGELFF. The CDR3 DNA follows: TGTGCCAGTGGAGGGGCGAACACCGGGGAGCTGTTTTTT. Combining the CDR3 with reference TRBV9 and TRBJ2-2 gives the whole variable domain DSGVTQTPKHLITATGQRVTLRCSPRSGDLSVYWYQQSLDQGLQFLIQYYNGEERAKGNILERFSAQQFPDLHSELNLSSLELGDSALYFCASGGANTGELFFGEGSRLTVL.

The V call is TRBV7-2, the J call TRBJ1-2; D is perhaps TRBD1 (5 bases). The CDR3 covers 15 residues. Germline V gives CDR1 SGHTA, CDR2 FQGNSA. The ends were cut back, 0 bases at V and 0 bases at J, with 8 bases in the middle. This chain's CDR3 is CASSLAATANYGYTF. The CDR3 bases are TGTGCCAGCAGCTTAGCCGCGACAGCTAACTATGGCTACACCTTC.

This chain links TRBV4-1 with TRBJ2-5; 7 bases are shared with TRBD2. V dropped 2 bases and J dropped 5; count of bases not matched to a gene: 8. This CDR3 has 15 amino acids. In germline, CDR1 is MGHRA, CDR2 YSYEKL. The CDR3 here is CASSQSGGVAETQYF. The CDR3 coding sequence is TGCGCCAGCAGCCAATCTGGGGGGGTAGCGGAGACCCAGTACTTC.

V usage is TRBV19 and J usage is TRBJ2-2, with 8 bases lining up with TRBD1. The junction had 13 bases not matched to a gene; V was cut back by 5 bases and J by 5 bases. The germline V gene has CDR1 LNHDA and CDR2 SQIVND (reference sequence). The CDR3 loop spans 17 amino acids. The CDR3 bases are TGTGCCAGTAGTGACGACAGGGGTTTATTAAGTACCGGGGAGCTGTTTTTT. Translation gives CASSDDRGLLSTGELFF.

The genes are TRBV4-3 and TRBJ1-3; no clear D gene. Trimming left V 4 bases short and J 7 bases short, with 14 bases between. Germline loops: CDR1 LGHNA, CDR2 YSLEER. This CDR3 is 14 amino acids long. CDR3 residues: CASSPDPSGNTIYF. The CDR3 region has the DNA TGCGCCAGCAGCCCCGACCCGAGTGGGAACACCATATATTTT.

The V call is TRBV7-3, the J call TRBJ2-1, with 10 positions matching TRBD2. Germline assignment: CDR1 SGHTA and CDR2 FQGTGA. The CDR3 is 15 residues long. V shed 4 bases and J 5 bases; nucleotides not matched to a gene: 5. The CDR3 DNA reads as TGTGCCAGCAGCTCGTTAGCGGGGGGCAACAATGAGCAGTTCTTC. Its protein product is CASSSLAGGNNEQFF.

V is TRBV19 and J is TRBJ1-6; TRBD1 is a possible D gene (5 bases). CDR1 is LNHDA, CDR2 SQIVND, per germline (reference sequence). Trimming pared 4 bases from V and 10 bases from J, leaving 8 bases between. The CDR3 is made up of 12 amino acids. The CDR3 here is CASSTGKSPLHF. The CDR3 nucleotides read TGTGCCAGTAGTACAGGGAAGTCACCCCTCCACTTT. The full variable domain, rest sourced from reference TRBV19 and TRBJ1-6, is DGGITQSPKYLFRKEGQNVTLSCEQNLNHDAMYWYRQDPGQGLRLIYYSQIVNDFQKGDIAEGYSVSREKKESFPLTVTSAQKNPTAFYLCASSTGKSPLHFGNGTRLTVT.

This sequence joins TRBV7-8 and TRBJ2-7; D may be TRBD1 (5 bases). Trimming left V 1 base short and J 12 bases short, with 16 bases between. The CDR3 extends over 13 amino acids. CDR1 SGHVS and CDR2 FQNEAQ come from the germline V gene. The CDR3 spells CASSLESPRVSYF. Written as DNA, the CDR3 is TGTGCCAGCAGCTTAGAGTCCCCCAGGGTCTCGTACTTC.

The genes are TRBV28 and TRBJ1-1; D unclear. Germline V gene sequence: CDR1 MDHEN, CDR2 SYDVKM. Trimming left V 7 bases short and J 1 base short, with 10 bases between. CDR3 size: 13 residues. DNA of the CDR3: TGTGCCAGCACCCTTCTTTCGAACACTGAAGCTTTCTTT. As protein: CASTLLSNTEAFF. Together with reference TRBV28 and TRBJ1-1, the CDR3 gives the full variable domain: DVKVTQSSRYLVKRTGEKVFLECVQDMDHENMFWYRQDPGLGLRLIYFSYDVKMKEKGDIPEGYSVSREKKERFSLILESASTNQTSMYLCASTLLSNTEAFFGQGTRLTVV.

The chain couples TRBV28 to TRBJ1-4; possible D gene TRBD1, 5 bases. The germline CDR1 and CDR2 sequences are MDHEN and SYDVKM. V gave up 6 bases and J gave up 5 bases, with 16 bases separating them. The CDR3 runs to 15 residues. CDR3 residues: CASRRGQGLNEKLFF. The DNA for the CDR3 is TGTGCCAGCAGGCGAGGGCAGGGCCTGAATGAAAAACTGTTTTTT.

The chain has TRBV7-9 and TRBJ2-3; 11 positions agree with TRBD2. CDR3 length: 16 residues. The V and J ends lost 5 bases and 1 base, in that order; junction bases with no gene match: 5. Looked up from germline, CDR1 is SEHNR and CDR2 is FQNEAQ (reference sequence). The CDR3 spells CASSPGTSGGTDTQYF. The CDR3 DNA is TGTGCCAGCAGCCCCGGGACTAGCGGAGGCACAGATACGCAGTATTTT.

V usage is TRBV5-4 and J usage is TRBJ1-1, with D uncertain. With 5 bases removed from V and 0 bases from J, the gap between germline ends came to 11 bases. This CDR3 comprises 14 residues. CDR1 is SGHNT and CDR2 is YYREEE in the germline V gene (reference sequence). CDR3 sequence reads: CASRRGGMNTEAFF. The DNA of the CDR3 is TGTGCCAGCAGGCGCGGAGGCATGAACACTGAAGCTTTCTTT.

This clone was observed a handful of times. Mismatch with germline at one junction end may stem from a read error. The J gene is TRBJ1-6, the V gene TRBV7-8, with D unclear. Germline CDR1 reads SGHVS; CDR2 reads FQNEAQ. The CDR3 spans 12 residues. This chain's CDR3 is CASSLDGRPLNF. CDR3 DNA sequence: TGTGCCAGCAGCTTAGATGGTCGGCCCCTGAACTTT. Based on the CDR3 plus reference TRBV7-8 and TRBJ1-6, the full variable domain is GAGVSQSPRYKVAKRGQDVALRCDPISGHVSLFWYQQALGQGPEFLTYFQNEAQLDKSGLPSDRFFAERPEGSVSTLKIQRTQQEDSAVYLCASSLDGRPLNFGNGTRLTVT.

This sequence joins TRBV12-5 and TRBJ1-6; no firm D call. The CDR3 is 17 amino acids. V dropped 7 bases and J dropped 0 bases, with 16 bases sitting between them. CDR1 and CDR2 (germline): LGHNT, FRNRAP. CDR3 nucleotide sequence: TGTGCTAGTGCCGATTGGCGACTGAGCTCCTATAATTCACCCCTCCACTTT. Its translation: CASADWRLSSYNSPLHF.

CDR3 residues: CASSMGGQFSYEQYF. Written as DNA, the CDR3 is TGTGCCAGTAGTATGGGGGGACAGTTCTCCTACGAGCAGTACTTC. V usage is TRBV19 and J usage is TRBJ2-7; a weak D match, TRBD1 (7 bases). The CDR3 has 15 residues. Germline V gene lookup returns CDR1 LNHDA and CDR2 SQIVND (reference sequence). V lost 3 bases to trimming and J lost 0 bases, with 12 bases between them.

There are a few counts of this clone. The CDR3 reads CASSRLAAETQYF. In DNA, the CDR3 is TGCGCCAGCAGCCGACTAGCGGCAGAGACCCAGTACTTC. The V call is TRBV4-1, the J call TRBJ2-5; TRBD2 matches at 9 bases. Germline V CDR1 and CDR2: MGHRA, YSYEKL. Losses at the gene ends were 4 bases for V and 4 bases for J; bases not matched to a gene: 1. This CDR3 spans 13 amino acids.

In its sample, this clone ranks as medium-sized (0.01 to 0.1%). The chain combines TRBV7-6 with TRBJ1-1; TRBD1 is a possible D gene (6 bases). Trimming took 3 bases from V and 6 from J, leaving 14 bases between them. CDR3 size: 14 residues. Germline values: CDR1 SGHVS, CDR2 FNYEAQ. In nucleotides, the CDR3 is TGTGCCAGCAGCTTTGGGGGGGGGCGTGCTGAAGCTTTCTTT. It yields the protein CASSFGGGRAEAFF.

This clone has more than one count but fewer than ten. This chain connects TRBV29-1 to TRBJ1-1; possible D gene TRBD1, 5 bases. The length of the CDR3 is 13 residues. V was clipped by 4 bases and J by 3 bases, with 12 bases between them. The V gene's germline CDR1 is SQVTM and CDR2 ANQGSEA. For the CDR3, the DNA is TGCAGCGTTGTAGGGGCTGGTTACACTGAAGCTTTCTTT. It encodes CSVVGAGYTEAFF.

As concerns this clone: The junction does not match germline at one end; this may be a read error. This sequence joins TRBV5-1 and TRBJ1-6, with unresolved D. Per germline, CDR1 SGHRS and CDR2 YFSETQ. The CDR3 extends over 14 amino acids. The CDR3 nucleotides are TGCGCCAGCAACCTGGGAGGGTTGGGGTCACCCCTCCATTTT. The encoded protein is CASNLGGLGSPLHF.

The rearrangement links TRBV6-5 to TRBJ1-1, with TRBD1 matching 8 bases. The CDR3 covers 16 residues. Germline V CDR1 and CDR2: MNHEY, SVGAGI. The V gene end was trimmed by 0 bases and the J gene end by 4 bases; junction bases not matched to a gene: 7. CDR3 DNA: TGTGCCAGCAGTTACTCGGGGGACAGGTATACCACTGAAGCTTTCTTT. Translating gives CASSYSGDRYTTEAFF.